Below, 15 T cell receptor beta chains from the same sample are listed, as sequenced in a study of blood T cells in healthy people across ages. Combining a sample-barcoded 5' primer with a J-beta primer mix, a second PCR ran for 7 to 11 cycles. From the 5' RACE reads, TCRdb called clonotypes with MiXCR, one entry per CDR3 protein. The table shows roughly 1.4 million distinct CDR3 sequences, with approximately 60% occurring only once. Source material: blood. These receptors were taken from a man between 18 and 35 years old in good health.

This clonotype occurred once. The chain has TRBV3-1 and TRBJ2-5; D is unresolved. Trimming cost V 3 bases and J 5 bases, with 10 bases left between them. The CDR3 totals 13 residues. CDR1 LGHDT and CDR2 YNNKEL come from the germline V gene (reference sequence). The CDR3 DNA reads TGTGCCAGCAGCCATCGGTTTGGGGAGACCCAGTACTTC. It yields the protein CASSHRFGETQYF.

This chain uses TRBV6-6 with TRBJ2-5; 8 bases match TRBD2. With the DNA end fitting TRBJ2-7 better, the J assignment may be wrong. Germline CDR1 reads MNHNY; CDR2 reads SVGAGI (reference sequence). CDR3 length: 15 residues. CDR3 in DNA: TGTGCCAGCAGTTACTCACAGCGCGGGACTAGCGAGCAGTACTTC. Amino acid sequence: CASSYSQRGTSEQYF.

The chain is built from TRBV20-1 and TRBJ2-4; D perhaps matches TRBD1 (6 bases). The length of the CDR3 is 16 residues. CDR1 DFQATT and CDR2 SNEGSKA come from the germline V gene (reference sequence). The V gene lost 4 bases and the J gene lost 0 bases, with 16 bases spanning the gap. As DNA, the CDR3 is TGCAGTGCTACAGACCCGACAGGCCTAGCCAAAAACATTCAGTACTTC. Translated, it gives CSATDPTGLAKNIQYF.

The chain joins TRBV4-2 to TRBJ1-1; TRBD1 matches at 7 bases. Germline CDR1 LGHNA, CDR2 YNFKEQ. The V and J ends lost 1 base and 0 bases, in that order; junction bases with no gene match: 2. The CDR3 extends over 15 amino acids. CDR3 sequence: CASSQADRLNTEAFF. The CDR3 DNA sequence: TGTGCCAGCAGCCAAGCGGACAGGCTGAACACTGAAGCTTTCTTT.

In nucleotides, the CDR3 is TGTGCCAGCAGCTTACAACCCCTCTACGAGCAGTACTTC. Its translation is CASSLQPLYEQYF. The chain couples TRBV7-8 to TRBJ2-4; no reliable D call. The tail of the sequence fits TRBJ2-7 better, so the J call may be wrong. The CDR3 consists of 13 residues. Germline CDR1 SGHVS, CDR2 FQNEAQ.

The gene calls are TRBV29-1 and TRBJ2-7; possibly TRBD1 for D (6 bases). The CDR3 spans 15 residues. V was shortened by 6 bases and J by 3 bases, with 21 bases between the two germline ends. The V gene's germline CDR1 is SQVTM and CDR2 ANQGSEA. CDR3 residues: CSVRLRDRSLYEQYF. DNA for the CDR3: TGCAGCGTCCGGCTGAGAGACAGGTCCCTCTACGAGCAGTACTTC.

This clonotype occurred a few times. J is TRBJ2-1 and V is TRBV4-2, with 8 nucleotides matching TRBD2. Germline lookup yields CDR1 LGHNA and CDR2 YNFKEQ. V shed 4 bases, J shed 5 bases, and the junction held 7 bases outside the gene matches. The CDR3 totals 15 residues. CDR3 in amino acids: CASSPSGTRDNEQFF. CDR3 bases: TGTGCCAGCAGCCCCTCTGGGACTAGAGACAATGAGCAGTTCTTC.

This clonotype was seen a handful of times. This rearrangement joins TRBV29-1 to TRBJ2-7; 8 bases align to TRBD1. CDR1 is SQVTM, CDR2 ANQGSEA, per germline. Trimming cost V 6 bases and J 3 bases; bases outside gene matches: 7. This CDR3 region has 13 residues. This CDR3 reads CSVLDRDSYEQYF. In DNA, the CDR3 is TGCAGCGTCCTGGACAGGGATAGCTACGAGCAGTACTTC.

The V call is TRBV12-3 or TRBV12-4, the J call TRBJ2-3; D ambiguous. V shed 8 bases and J shed 1 base, with 10 bases lying between them. The CDR3 is 13 residues long. CDR3 region: CASDLAGTDTQYF. The CDR3 nucleotides read TGTGCCAGCGATTTGGCTGGCACAGATACGCAGTATTTT.

As regards this clonotype: A much larger clone differs by one base, so this may be a read error. V is TRBV24-1 and J is TRBJ2-3; TRBD1 is a possible D gene (5 bases). V lost 5 bases, J lost 5 bases, and 16 bases lay in between. The germline V gene has CDR1 KGHDR and CDR2 SFDVKD. CDR3 length: 15 amino acids. In nucleotides, the CDR3 is TGTGCCACCAGTGGCAGGGAAGAGTCTCGAGATACGCAGTATTTT. It is translated as CATSGREESRDTQYF.

The CDR3 nucleotides read TGTGCCAGCAGCCAAGGTATAGGACTCGCCTACAATGAGCAGTTCTTC. As protein: CASSQGIGLAYNEQFF. The chain carries TRBV3-1 and TRBJ2-1, with D possibly being TRBD2 (5 bases). Germline V gene lookup returns CDR1 LGHDT and CDR2 YNNKEL (reference sequence). V was pared by 1 base and J by 2 bases, with 12 bases between. The CDR3 has 16 amino acids.

This CDR3 is CASSWAGNTEAFF. The DNA of the CDR3 is TGCGCCAGCAGCTGGGCAGGGAACACTGAAGCTTTCTTT. This chain uses TRBV5-1 with TRBJ1-1; D unresolved. CDR3 length: 13 residues. The V end lost 3 bases, the J end lost 1 base, and 7 bases lay between the germline ends. Germline CDR1 reads SGHRS; CDR2 reads YFSETQ. Complete variable domain (other parts from reference TRBV5-1 and TRBJ1-1): KAGVTQTPRYLIKTRGQQVTLSCSPISGHRSVSWYQQTPGQGLQFLFEYFSETQRNKGNFPGRFSGRQFSNSRSEMNVSTLELGDSALYLCASSWAGNTEAFFGQGTRLTVV.

This clonotype was recorded a few times. The rearrangement links TRBV6-2 or TRBV6-3 to TRBJ2-5; D may correspond to TRBD1 or TRBD2 (6 bases each). V gave up 2 bases and J gave up 0 bases, with 19 bases separating them. The CDR3 contains 18 residues. Germline CDR1 MNHEY, CDR2 SVGEGT. The CDR3 region is CASSYLPWGASYQETQYF. CDR3 DNA: TGTGCCAGCAGTTACCTCCCATGGGGGGCATCGTACCAAGAGACCCAGTACTTC.

The genes are TRBV10-3 and TRBJ2-7; D uncertain. The DNA end favors TRBJ2-4, so the J call may be wrong. The CDR3 has 15 residues. The germline V gene encodes CDR1 ENHRY and CDR2 SYGVKD. In DNA, the CDR3 is TGTGCCATCAGTGAAGGGCCTACAGCCAAAAACATTCAGTACTTC. It encodes CAISEGPTAKNIQYF.

The chain couples TRBV4-2 to TRBJ2-3; D gene uncertain. Germline V gene data show CDR1 as LGHNA and CDR2 as YNFKEQ. The V gene lost 0 bases and the J gene lost 3 bases, with 16 bases spanning the gap. The length of the CDR3 is 17 residues. Written as DNA, the CDR3 is TGTGCCAGCAGCCAAGATCGGCAGAAGGAAGGTACAGATACGCAGTATTTT. As protein: CASSQDRQKEGTDTQYF.